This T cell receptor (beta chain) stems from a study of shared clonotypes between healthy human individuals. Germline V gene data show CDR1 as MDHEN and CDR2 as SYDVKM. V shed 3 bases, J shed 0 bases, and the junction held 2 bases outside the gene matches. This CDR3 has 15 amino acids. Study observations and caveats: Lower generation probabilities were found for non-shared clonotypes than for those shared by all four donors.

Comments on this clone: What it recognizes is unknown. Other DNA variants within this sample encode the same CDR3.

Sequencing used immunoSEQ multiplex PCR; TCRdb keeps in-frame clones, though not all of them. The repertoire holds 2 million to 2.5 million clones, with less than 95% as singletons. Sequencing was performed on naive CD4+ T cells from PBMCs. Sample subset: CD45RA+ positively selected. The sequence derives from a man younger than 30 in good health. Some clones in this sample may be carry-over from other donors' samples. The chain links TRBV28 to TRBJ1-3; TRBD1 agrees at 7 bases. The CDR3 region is CASSLSGGSGNTIYF. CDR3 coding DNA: TGTGCCAGCAGTTTGTCAGGGGGCTCTGGAAACACCATATATTTT.